The clone carrying this T cell receptor (beta chain) was recorded a few times. The CDR3 loop spans 16 amino acids. V was trimmed by 3 bases and J by 1 base, leaving 12 bases between them. Germline V gives CDR1 KGHDR, CDR2 SFDVKD. These data are taken from a study of blood T cells in healthy people across ages. Using a J-beta primer mix together with a sample-barcoded 5' primer, a second PCR was run for about 7 to 12 cycles. Each CDR3 protein is one row after TCRdb ran MiXCR on the 5' RACE reads. This table has about 970,000 distinct CDR3 sequences, just over 50% appearing once. The sequencing sample was made of blood. The chain combines TRBV24-1 with TRBJ1-5, with D possibly TRBD1 on 6 matching bases. This sequence originates from a woman between 55 and 75 years old in good health. CDR3 DNA: TGTGCCACCAGTGATGCCAGGACAGCCAGCAATCAGCCCCAGCATTTT. Its protein product is CATSDARTASNQPQHF.